This entry concerns a single TCR beta chain. Germline CDR1 and CDR2: MNHEY and SVGAGI. Unmatched junction bases numbered 3, after V lost 4 bases and J lost 3 bases. The CDR3 runs to 15 residues. This record belongs to a study of blood T cell repertoires in COVID-19. In the original analysis: From reference gene primer amplification, estimates of nucleated cell counts were derived. Only in-frame clones appear in the TCRdb table, and some are missing; sequencing was by immunoSEQ multiplex PCR. Clone size and the V and J calls come from that table; the DNA yielded D and trimming. Of under 45,000 clones in the sample, around 90% were seen once.

The gene calls are TRBV6-5 and TRBJ1-5, with 10 bases lining up with TRBD1. The TCR sequence derives from a man between 60 and 70 years old with acute or convalescent COVID-19. Input material: peripheral blood. The CDR3 spells CASSSGTGDNQPQHF. DNA for the CDR3: TGTGCCAGCAGTTCAGGGACAGGGGACAATCAGCCCCAGCATTTT.